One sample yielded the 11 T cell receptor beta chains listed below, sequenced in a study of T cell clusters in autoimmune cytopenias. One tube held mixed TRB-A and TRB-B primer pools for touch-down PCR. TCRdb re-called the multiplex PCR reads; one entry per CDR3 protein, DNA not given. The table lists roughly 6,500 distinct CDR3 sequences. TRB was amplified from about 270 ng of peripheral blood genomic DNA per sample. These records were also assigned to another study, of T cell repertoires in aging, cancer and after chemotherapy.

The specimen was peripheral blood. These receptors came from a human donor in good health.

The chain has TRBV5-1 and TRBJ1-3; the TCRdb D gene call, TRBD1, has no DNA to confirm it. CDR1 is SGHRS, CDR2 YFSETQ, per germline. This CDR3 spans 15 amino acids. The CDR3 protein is CASSFSGGSGNTIYF.

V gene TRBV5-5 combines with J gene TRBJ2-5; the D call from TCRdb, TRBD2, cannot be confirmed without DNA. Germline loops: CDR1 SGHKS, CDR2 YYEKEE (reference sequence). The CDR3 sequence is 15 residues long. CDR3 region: CASSWGDSIQETQYF.

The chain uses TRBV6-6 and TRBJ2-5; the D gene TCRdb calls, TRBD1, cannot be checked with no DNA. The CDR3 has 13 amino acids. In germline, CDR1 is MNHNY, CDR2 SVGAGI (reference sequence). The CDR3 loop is CASTPTAGGTQYF.

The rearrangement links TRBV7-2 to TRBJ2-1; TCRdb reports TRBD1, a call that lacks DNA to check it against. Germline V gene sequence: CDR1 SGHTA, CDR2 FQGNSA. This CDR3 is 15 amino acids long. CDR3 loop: CASSLARGVYNEQFF.

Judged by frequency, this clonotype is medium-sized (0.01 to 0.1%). CDR3 sequence reads: CASRDRTNTGELFF. The V call is TRBV6-1, the J call TRBJ2-2. Germline V gene data show CDR1 as MNHNS and CDR2 as SASEGT. The CDR3 is made up of 14 amino acids.

The CDR3 sequence is CASIPDRGFGEQYF. V is TRBV5-5 and J is TRBJ2-7; no DNA is available, so the TRBD1 call from TCRdb remains unchecked. Per the germline V gene, CDR1 is SGHKS and CDR2 is YYEKEE (reference sequence). The CDR3 is 14 residues long.

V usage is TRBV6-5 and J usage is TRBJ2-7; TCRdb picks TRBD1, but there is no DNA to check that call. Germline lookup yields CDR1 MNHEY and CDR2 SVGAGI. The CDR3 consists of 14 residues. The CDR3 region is CASRKGQGTYEQYF.

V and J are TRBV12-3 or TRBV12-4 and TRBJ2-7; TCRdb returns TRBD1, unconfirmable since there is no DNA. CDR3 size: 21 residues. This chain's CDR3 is CASSFFPRFGTGKSRAYEQYF.

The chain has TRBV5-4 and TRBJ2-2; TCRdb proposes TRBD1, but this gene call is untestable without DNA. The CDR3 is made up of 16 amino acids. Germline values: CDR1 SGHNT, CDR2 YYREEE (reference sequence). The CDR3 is CASSLVGQGVTGELFF.

The CDR3: CASSEIGSVEKLFF. The rearrangement uses TRBV6-1 and TRBJ1-4. Per germline, CDR1 MNHNS and CDR2 SASEGT. The CDR3 loop spans 14 amino acids.

CDR3 residues: CSAPRSEEKLFF. The rearrangement uses TRBV20-1 and TRBJ1-4; as DNA is missing, the TRBD1 call by TCRdb cannot be tested. The CDR3 spans 12 residues. CDR1 and CDR2 from the germline V gene are DFQATT and SNEGSKA (reference sequence).